These T cell receptor beta chains were read from a single sample in a study of control samples from healthy donors and cancer patients. The data were produced by immunoSEQ multiplex PCR, yet TCRdb's version contains in-frame clones alone and is incomplete. Of about 160,000 clones in the sample, about 94% are singletons; the top ten hold 7.5% to 8.5%. The sequencing sample was made of blood. These receptors were collected from a woman in her thirties or forties in good health. Each CDR3 is given with its conserved first and last residue. D genes are given only for firm matches. Only some rows state a clone size, as once, few, many or a class for expanded clones.

v_gene,len,d_gene,abundance,j_gene,CDR3nt,CDR3aa
TRBV6-5,16,NA,NA,TRBJ1-5,TGTGCCAGCAGTTACTTTCGCAACAGCCGCAATGAGCCCCAGCATTTT,CASSYFRNSRNEPQHF
TRBV5-4,15,TRBD1,NA,TRBJ2-7,TGTGCCAGCAGCTCTAGGACAGGGGCGTCGAACGAGCAGTACTTC,CASSSRTGASNEQYF
TRBV7-2,15,NA,NA,TRBJ2-6,TGTGCCAGCAGCTTAGCGGGTAGCGGGGCCAACGTCCTGACTTTC,CASSLAGSGANVLTF
TRBV5-4,12,NA,NA,TRBJ1-2,TGTGCCAGCTACGGCGGGAACTATGGCTACACCTTC,CASYGGNYGYTF
TRBV18,13,TRBD1,NA,TRBJ2-5,TGTGCCAGCTCACGGGACAGGGTTGAGACCCAGTACTTC,CASSRDRVETQYF
TRBV6-5,14,NA,NA,TRBJ2-5,TGTGCCAGCAGCCAAAATGACGGCCAAGAGACCCAGTACTTC,CASSQNDGQETQYF
TRBV6-1,14,NA,NA,TRBJ1-5,TGTGCCAGCAGTGAAGGCCCCGGGTTTCAGCCCCAGCATTTT,CASSEGPGFQPQHF
TRBV18,15,TRBD1,once,TRBJ1-5,TGTGCCAGCTCCGCAACAGGGGGTTTCAATCAGCCCCAGCATTTT,CASSATGGFNQPQHF
TRBV11-2,15,NA,NA,TRBJ2-7,TGTGCCAGCAGCTTAGTAGAAGGCGGTTCCTACGAGCAGTACTTC,CASSLVEGGSYEQYF
TRBV6-2/TRBV6-3,16,NA,NA,TRBJ1-2,TGTGCCAGCAGTTACTCCGACCGGGTCCAGCAGCATGGCTACACCTTC,CASSYSDRVQQHGYTF
TRBV7-9,17,NA,NA,TRBJ2-1,TGTGCCAGCAGCTTAGCCATGGCCAGGAAGATCCACAATGAGCAGTTCTTC,CASSLAMARKIHNEQFF
TRBV10-3,15,NA,NA,TRBJ1-5,TGTGCCATCAGCCGGGAAATCGGGAGCAATCAGCCCCAGCATTTT,CAISREIGSNQPQHF
TRBV11-2,15,TRBD1,NA,TRBJ2-7,TGTGCCAGCAGCTACATCGGGACAGGGCCTGGCGAGCAGTACTTC,CASSYIGTGPGEQYF
TRBV12-5,14,NA,NA,TRBJ1-4,TGTGCTAGTGGTTTGGTACTTGACACTGAAAAACTGTTTTTT,CASGLVLDTEKLFF
TRBV5-1,14,NA,NA,TRBJ2-4,TGCGCCAGCAGCTTCACCCGGGACAAAGGTATTCAGTACTTC,CASSFTRDKGIQYF
TRBV7-8,12,NA,few,TRBJ2-7,TGTGCCAGCAGCTTTGACAGCTACGAGCAGTACTTC,CASSFDSYEQYF
TRBV15,14,NA,NA,TRBJ1-2,TGTGCCACCAGCAGAGCAGTACAGGGATACGGCTACACCTTC,CATSRAVQGYGYTF
TRBV4-2,15,TRBD2,NA,TRBJ2-7,TGTGCCAGCAGCCAAGAAGACGGGGGGGCCCACGAGCAGTACTTC,CASSQEDGGAHEQYF
TRBV4-3,15,NA,once,TRBJ1-2,TGCGCCAGCAGCCAAGAAAGGCGTACCGCCTATGGCTACACCTTC,CASSQERRTAYGYTF
TRBV9,13,NA,NA,TRBJ1-2,TGTGCCAGCAGCGTAGACAGGATCGATGGCTACACCTTC,CASSVDRIDGYTF
TRBV12-3/TRBV12-4,10,NA,NA,TRBJ1-1,TGTGCCAGCGGGGAGAGGGAAGCTTTCTTT,CASGEREAFF
TRBV12-3/TRBV12-4,13,TRBD1,NA,TRBJ1-2,TGTGCCAGCAGTTCGAACAGGGGAAGGGGCTACACCTTC,CASSSNRGRGYTF
TRBV5-6,16,TRBD1,few,TRBJ1-4,TGTGCCAGCACCCGGGACAGGGGGCTTGGTAATGAAAAACTGTTTTTT,CASTRDRGLGNEKLFF
TRBV6-2/TRBV6-3,15,TRBD1,NA,TRBJ1-1,TGTGCCAGCAGCCCCCGGACAGGGAGAAACACTGAAGCTTTCTTT,CASSPRTGRNTEAFF
TRBV29-1,13,NA,once,TRBJ1-1,TGCAGCGTGAAAAGAGGGGGGGACACTGAAGCTTTCTTT,CSVKRGGDTEAFF
TRBV25-1,14,TRBD1,NA,TRBJ2-7,TGTGCCAGCAGTGAAGGGACAGGGGCTTGGGAGCAGTACTTC,CASSEGTGAWEQYF
TRBV4-3,15,TRBD1,NA,TRBJ1-1,TGCGCCAGCAGCCAGTCAGGGGGAATGAACACTGAAGCTTTCTTT,CASSQSGGMNTEAFF
TRBV30,12,NA,NA,TRBJ1-2,TGTGCCTGGAGTCCGAAGGGCTATGGCTACACCTTC,CAWSPKGYGYTF